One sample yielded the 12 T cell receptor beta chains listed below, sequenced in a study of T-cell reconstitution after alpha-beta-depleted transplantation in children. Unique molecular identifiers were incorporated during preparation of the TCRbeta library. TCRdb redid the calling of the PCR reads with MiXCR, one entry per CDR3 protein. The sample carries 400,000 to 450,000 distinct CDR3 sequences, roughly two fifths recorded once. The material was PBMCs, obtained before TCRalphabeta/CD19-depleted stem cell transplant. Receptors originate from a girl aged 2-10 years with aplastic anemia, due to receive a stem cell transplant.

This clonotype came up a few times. The CDR3 loop reads CSVARGGDLRNTEAFF. In DNA form, the CDR3 reads TGCAGCGTAGCTAGAGGAGGGGATTTGCGGAACACTGAAGCTTTCTTT. V is TRBV29-1 and J is TRBJ1-1, with D perhaps TRBD1 (5 bases). Trimming cost V 6 bases and J 1 base, with 21 bases left between them. The CDR3 totals 16 residues. Germline V gene data show CDR1 as SQVTM and CDR2 as ANQGSEA.

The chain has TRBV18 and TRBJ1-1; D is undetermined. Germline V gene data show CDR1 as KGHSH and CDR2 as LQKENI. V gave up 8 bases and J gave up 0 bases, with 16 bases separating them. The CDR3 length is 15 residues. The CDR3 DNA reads TGTGCCAGCCAACCCAGGCAGTCAGTGAACACTGAAGCTTTCTTT. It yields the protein CASQPRQSVNTEAFF.

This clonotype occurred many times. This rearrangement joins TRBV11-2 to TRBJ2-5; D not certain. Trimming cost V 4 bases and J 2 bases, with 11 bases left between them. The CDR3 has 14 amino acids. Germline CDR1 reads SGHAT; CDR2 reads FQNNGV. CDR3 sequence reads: CASSSSPVQETQYF. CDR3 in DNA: TGTGCCAGCAGCTCCTCCCCGGTTCAAGAGACCCAGTACTTC. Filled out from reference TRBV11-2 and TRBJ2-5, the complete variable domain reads EAGVAQSPRYKIIEKRQSVAFWCNPISGHATLYWYQQILGQGPKLLIQFQNNGVVDDSQLPKDRFSAERLKGVDSTLKIQPAKLEDSAVYLCASSSSPVQETQYFGPGTRLLVL.

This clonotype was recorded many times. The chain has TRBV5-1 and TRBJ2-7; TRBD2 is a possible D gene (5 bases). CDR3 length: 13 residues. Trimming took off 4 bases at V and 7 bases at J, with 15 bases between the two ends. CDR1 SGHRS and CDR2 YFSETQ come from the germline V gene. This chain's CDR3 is CASSQLVRGEQYF. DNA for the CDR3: TGCGCCAGCAGCCAACTCGTCCGAGGGGAGCAGTACTTC. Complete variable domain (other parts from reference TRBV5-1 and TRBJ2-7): KAGVTQTPRYLIKTRGQQVTLSCSPISGHRSVSWYQQTPGQGLQFLFEYFSETQRNKGNFPGRFSGRQFSNSRSEMNVSTLELGDSALYLCASSQLVRGEQYFGPGTRLTVT.

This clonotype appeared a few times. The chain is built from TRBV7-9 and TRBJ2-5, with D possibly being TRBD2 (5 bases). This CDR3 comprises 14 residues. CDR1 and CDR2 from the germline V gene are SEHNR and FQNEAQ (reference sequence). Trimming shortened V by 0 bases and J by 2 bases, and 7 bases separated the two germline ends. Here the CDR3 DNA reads TGTGCCAGCAGCTTAGCTCGACTACAAGAGACCCAGTACTTC. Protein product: CASSLARLQETQYF.

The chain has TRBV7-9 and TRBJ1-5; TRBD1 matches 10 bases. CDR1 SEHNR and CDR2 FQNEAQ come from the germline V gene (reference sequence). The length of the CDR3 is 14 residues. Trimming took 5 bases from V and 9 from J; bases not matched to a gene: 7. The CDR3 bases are TGTGCCAGCAGCAGGGACAGGGGATTTCCGCCCCAGCATTTT. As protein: CASSRDRGFPPQHF.

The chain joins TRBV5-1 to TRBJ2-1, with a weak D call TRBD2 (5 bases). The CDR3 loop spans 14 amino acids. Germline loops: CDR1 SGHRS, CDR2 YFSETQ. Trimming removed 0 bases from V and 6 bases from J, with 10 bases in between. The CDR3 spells CASSLVGGLNEQFF. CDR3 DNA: TGCGCCAGCAGCTTGGTTGGCGGACTCAATGAGCAGTTCTTC.

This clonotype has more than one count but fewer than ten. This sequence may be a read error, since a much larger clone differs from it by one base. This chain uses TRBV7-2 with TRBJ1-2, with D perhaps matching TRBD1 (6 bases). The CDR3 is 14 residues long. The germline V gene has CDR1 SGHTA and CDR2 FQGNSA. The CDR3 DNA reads TGTGCCAGCAGCTACCCCAGGGGCAGCTATGGCTACTCCTTC. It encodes CASSYPRGSYGYSF.

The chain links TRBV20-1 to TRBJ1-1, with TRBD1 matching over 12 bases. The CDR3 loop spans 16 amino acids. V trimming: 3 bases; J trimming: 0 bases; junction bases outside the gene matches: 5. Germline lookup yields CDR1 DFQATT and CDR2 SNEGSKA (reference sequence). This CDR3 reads CSASPGQGALNTEAFF. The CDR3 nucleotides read TGCAGTGCTAGTCCGGGACAGGGGGCCTTGAACACTGAAGCTTTCTTT.

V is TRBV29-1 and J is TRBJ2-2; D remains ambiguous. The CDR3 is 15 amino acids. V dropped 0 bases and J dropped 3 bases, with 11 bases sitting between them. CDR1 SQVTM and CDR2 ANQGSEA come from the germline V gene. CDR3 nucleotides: TGCAGCGTTGAAGATCTTGGGGTAGACACCGGGGAGCTGTTTTTT. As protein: CSVEDLGVDTGELFF.

The CDR3 region is CSAREGRTTVSNQPQHF. In DNA, the CDR3 is TGCAGTGCTAGAGAAGGTCGGACGACAGTTAGCAATCAGCCCCAGCATTTT. The chain couples TRBV20-1 to TRBJ1-5; maybe TRBD1 (5 bases). CDR1 and CDR2 from the germline V gene are DFQATT and SNEGSKA (reference sequence). The CDR3 length is 17 residues. Trimming took off 0 bases at V and 0 bases at J, with 15 bases between the two ends.

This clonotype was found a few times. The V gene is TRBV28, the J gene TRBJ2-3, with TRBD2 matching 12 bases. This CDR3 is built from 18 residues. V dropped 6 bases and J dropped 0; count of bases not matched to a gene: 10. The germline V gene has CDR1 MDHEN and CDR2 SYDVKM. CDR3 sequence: CASRPNTGTSGSTDTQYF. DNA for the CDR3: TGTGCCAGCAGACCGAACACCGGGACTAGCGGGAGCACAGATACGCAGTATTTT.